Each of the 3 T cell receptor beta chains below was sequenced from the same sample in a study of cytomegalovirus exposure and HLA in healthy donors. Primers: 60 Vbeta forward and 13 Jbeta reverse. The repertoire was sequenced with immunoSEQ multiplex PCR; TCRdb's copy has only in-frame clones and lacks some. The sample's table shows 65,000 to 80,000 clones. The specimen sequenced was PBMCs. The receptor source for this set is a female donor in good health and CMV-seropositive.

The genes are TRBV27 and TRBJ1-2; D ambiguous. The germline V and J ends were trimmed by 3 bases and 2 bases, with 16 bases remaining between them. The CDR3 totals 16 residues. The germline CDR1 and CDR2 sequences are MNHEY and SMNVEV (reference sequence). DNA of the CDR3: TGTGCCAGCAGTTTGTTCGAACCCAGTCTCAACTATGGCTACACCTTC. It is translated as CASSLFEPSLNYGYTF.

CDR3 protein: CASSFWQGGTGELFF. The CDR3 DNA follows: TGTGCCAGCAGTTTCTGGCAGGGAGGCACCGGGGAGCTGTTTTTT. The chain recombines TRBV27 with TRBJ2-2; tentative D call: TRBD2 (6 bases). The germline V and J ends were trimmed by 3 bases and 4 bases, with 12 bases remaining between them. Germline V lookup: CDR1 MNHEY, CDR2 SMNVEV (reference sequence). There are 15 residues in the CDR3.

The V and J genes are TRBV18 and TRBJ2-1, with 11 bases aligning to TRBD1. Per germline, CDR1 KGHSH and CDR2 LQKENI. The junction had 3 bases not matched to a gene; V was cut back by 3 bases and J by 5 bases. The CDR3 totals 15 residues. CDR3 loop: CASSPGTGGDNEQFF. The CDR3 DNA sequence: TGTGCCAGCTCACCGGGGACAGGGGGTGACAATGAGCAGTTCTTC. The whole variable domain, remainder taken from reference TRBV18 and TRBJ2-1, is NAGVMQNPRHLVRRRGQEARLRCSPMKGHSHVYWYRQLPEEGLKFMVYLQKENIIDESGMPKERFSAEFPKEGPSILRIQQVVRGDSAAYFCASSPGTGGDNEQFFGPGTRLTVL.